This entry lists 29 T cell receptor beta chains sequenced from one sample in a study of blood T cell repertoires in COVID-19. The method was immunoSEQ multiplex PCR; TCRdb's version includes in-frame clones alone and lacks a portion of them. The sample has 65,000 to 70,000 clones; around 88% are singletons. The sequencing input was peripheral blood. These receptors were obtained from a woman of 80 years or more with acute or convalescent COVID-19.

The rearrangement uses TRBV6-2 or TRBV6-3 and TRBJ1-5; D is unclear. The V end lost 0 bases, the J end lost 8 bases, and 14 bases lay between the germline ends. Germline lookup yields CDR1 MNHEY and CDR2 SVGEGT. This CDR3 region has 15 residues. The chain's CDR3 is CASSYSVFGWEPQHF. CDR3 in DNA: TGTGCCAGCAGTTACTCGGTCTTCGGGTGGGAGCCCCAGCATTTT.

J is TRBJ1-3 and V is TRBV3-1 (or the pseudogene TRBV3-2), with D possibly TRBD1 on 5 matching bases. Trimming shortened V by 2 bases and J by 9 bases, and 8 bases separated the two germline ends. CDR1 and CDR2 from the germline V gene are LGHDT and YNNKEL (reference sequence). The CDR3 sequence is 12 residues long. The CDR3 region is CASSQTGSTIYF. In DNA, the CDR3 is TGTGCCAGCAGCCAAACAGGTAGCACCATATATTTT.

The V and J genes are TRBV30 and TRBJ2-1; TRBD1 aligns across 12 bases. Per germline, CDR1 GTSNPN and CDR2 SVGIG (reference sequence). V was pared by 0 bases and J by 7 bases, with 4 bases of the junction left unmatched. This CDR3 is built from 15 residues. The DNA of the CDR3 is TGTGCCTGGAGTGTTGGGGACAGGGGGCCAAATGAGCAGTTCTTC. Its protein product is CAWSVGDRGPNEQFF.

This sequence joins TRBV5-1 and TRBJ2-3, with 13 bases fitting TRBD2. CDR1 is SGHRS, CDR2 YFSETQ, per germline. The V and J ends lost 2 bases and 4 bases, in that order; junction bases with no gene match: 4. This CDR3 is 16 amino acids long. DNA for the CDR3: TGCGCCAGCAGCTTACTAGCGGGGGGGTTGTCAGATACGCAGTATTTT. Translating gives CASSLLAGGLSDTQYF.

V gene TRBV15 combines with J gene TRBJ1-4; possible D gene TRBD1, 6 bases. V was shortened by 0 bases and J by 7 bases, with 9 bases between the two germline ends. The CDR3 has 14 residues. Germline V CDR1 and CDR2: LNHNV, YYDKDF (reference sequence). The CDR3 DNA follows: TGTGCCACCAGCAGAGATAACAGGGCTGAAAAACTGTTTTTT. The encoded protein is CATSRDNRAEKLFF.

This sequence joins TRBV5-1 and TRBJ1-4, with 11 bases lining up with TRBD1. The germline V gene has CDR1 SGHRS and CDR2 YFSETQ. CDR3 size: 16 residues. Germline trimming cut 2 bases from V and 7 bases from J; bases unmatched to any gene: 7. CDR3 residues: CASSFSDRGPGEKLFF. DNA for the CDR3: TGCGCCAGCAGCTTTTCGGACAGGGGGCCAGGTGAAAAACTGTTTTTT.

The genes are TRBV2 and TRBJ2-2, with D hard to call. The CDR3 extends over 14 amino acids. The germline CDR1 and CDR2 sequences are SNHLY and FYNNEI. V lost 5 bases to trimming and J lost 2 bases, with 9 bases between them. The CDR3 protein is CASSFKLNTGELFF. CDR3 nucleotides: TGTGCCAGCAGTTTTAAATTAAACACCGGGGAGCTGTTTTTT.

This chain joins TRBV30 and TRBJ2-4, with 11 bases fitting TRBD2. J lost 4 bases, V lost 2 bases, and 4 bases had no gene match. The CDR3 runs to 15 residues. Per germline, CDR1 GTSNPN and CDR2 SVGIG (reference sequence). CDR3 nucleotide sequence: TGTGCCTGGAGTCCAGGGACTAGCGGAAAAAACATTCAGTACTTC. Translated: CAWSPGTSGKNIQYF.

The chain has TRBV7-3 and TRBJ2-1; 7 positions match TRBD2. Germline CDR1 and CDR2: SGHTA and FQGTGA. V dropped 2 bases and J dropped 8; count of bases not matched to a gene: 9. The CDR3 has 15 amino acids. In nucleotides, the CDR3 is TGTGCCAGCAGCTTAGGGGGGAGGGCCCTAGATGAGCAGTTCTTC. It specifies CASSLGGRALDEQFF.

The chain has TRBV5-1 and TRBJ1-4; D is possibly TRBD1 (6 bases). Germline V gene data show CDR1 as SGHRS and CDR2 as YFSETQ. Deletions cut 4 bases from V and 4 bases from J, with 14 bases between. This CDR3 has 15 residues. The CDR3 loop is CASSKDSGLNEKLFF. In nucleotides, the CDR3 is TGCGCCAGCAGCAAGGACAGTGGTCTTAATGAAAAACTGTTTTTT.

V and J are TRBV4-3 and TRBJ2-1, with 9 bases lining up with TRBD2. This CDR3 has 15 amino acids. Trimming cost V 6 bases and J 6 bases; bases outside gene matches: 9. In germline, CDR1 is LGHNA, CDR2 YSLEER. CDR3 coding DNA: TGCGCCAGCAGTCTAGCGGGACGGGCGGGCAATGAGCAGTTCTTC. Its protein is CASSLAGRAGNEQFF.

The rearrangement uses TRBV28 and TRBJ2-7, with unresolved D. CDR3 length equals 14 residues. V was trimmed by 9 bases and J by 2 bases, leaving 17 bases between them. The germline CDR1 and CDR2 sequences are MDHEN and SYDVKM. As DNA, the CDR3 is TGTGCCAGTAGTCAGGCAAAAGCCCCCTACGAGCAGTACTTC. It translates to CASSQAKAPYEQYF.

The chain couples TRBV2 to TRBJ2-1; TRBD2 matches 9 bases. Per germline, CDR1 SNHLY and CDR2 FYNNEI. This CDR3 is built from 14 residues. Losses at the gene ends were 5 bases for V and 5 bases for J; bases not matched to a gene: 4. In DNA form, the CDR3 reads TGTGCCAGCAGTAGCGGGAGGAGGGACAATGAGCAGTTCTTC. Amino acid sequence: CASSSGRRDNEQFF.

The V and J genes are TRBV4-2 and TRBJ1-3; 7 positions match TRBD1. V lost 1 base and J lost 0; bases outside the gene matches: 0. Germline assignment: CDR1 LGHNA and CDR2 YNFKEQ. The length of the CDR3 is 15 residues. CDR3 nucleotide sequence: TGTGCCAGCAGCCAAGGGGACAGCTCTGGAAACACCATATATTTT. It encodes CASSQGDSSGNTIYF.

This chain connects TRBV28 to TRBJ1-1; D is ambiguous. The CDR3 is 12 residues long. The V end lost 1 base, the J end lost 11 bases, and 11 bases lay between the germline ends. Germline V gene data show CDR1 as MDHEN and CDR2 as SYDVKM. The CDR3 region has the DNA TGTGCCAGCAGTTTATACGGCGCGGGGGCTTTCTTT. It translates to CASSLYGAGAFF.

This clone was picked up one time. This chain links TRBV11-2 with TRBJ1-4, with 11 positions matching TRBD1. In germline, CDR1 is SGHAT, CDR2 FQNNGV. V lost 5 bases to trimming and J lost 7 bases; unmatched junction nucleotides: 9. This CDR3 comprises 16 residues. CDR3 in amino acids: CASSPYWTGGLEKLFF. The CDR3 nucleotides read TGTGCCAGCAGCCCATATTGGACAGGGGGCCTTGAAAAACTGTTTTTT.

V is TRBV7-2 and J is TRBJ1-5; TRBD1 agrees at 12 bases. The CDR3 is 15 amino acids. J was trimmed by 6 bases and V by 5 bases; bases with no gene match: 5. Germline loops: CDR1 SGHTA, CDR2 FQGNSA. CDR3 sequence reads: CASSAGTGGFQPQHF. For the CDR3, the DNA is TGTGCCAGCAGCGCAGGGACAGGGGGCTTTCAGCCCCAGCATTTT. Combining the CDR3 with reference TRBV7-2 and TRBJ1-5 gives the whole variable domain GAGVSQSPSNKVTEKGKDVELRCDPISGHTALYWYRQSLGQGLEFLIYFQGNSAPDKSGLPSDRFSAERTGGSVSTLTIQRTQQEDSAVYLCASSAGTGGFQPQHFGDGTRLSIL.

The chain combines TRBV6-5 with TRBJ2-3, with D possibly being TRBD1 (6 bases). CDR1 and CDR2 (germline): MNHEY, SVGAGI. The V and J ends lost 6 bases and 0 bases respectively, with 10 bases between them. This CDR3 region has 14 residues. The CDR3 reads CASRRRGSTDTQYF. The CDR3 bases are TGTGCCAGCAGACGAAGGGGGAGCACAGATACGCAGTATTTT.

This sequence joins TRBV15 and TRBJ2-5, with D possibly matching TRBD1 (5 bases). V was clipped by 8 bases and J by 4 bases, with 14 bases between them. The CDR3 is 13 residues long. Germline CDR1 LNHNV, CDR2 YYDKDF (reference sequence). The CDR3 DNA reads as TGTGCCACCTCTTCAGGGCGGAGAGAGACCCAGTACTTC. Translation: CATSSGRRETQYF.

CDR3 in DNA: TGTGCCAGCAGCCAAGACACCTACGAGCAGTACTTC. Encoded protein: CASSQDTYEQYF. This chain joins TRBV3-1 (or the pseudogene TRBV3-2) and TRBJ2-7, with unresolved D. V was pared by 0 bases and J by 2 bases, with 2 bases between. The germline V gene has CDR1 LGHDT and CDR2 YNNKEL (reference sequence). The CDR3 covers 12 residues.

The J gene is TRBJ1-5, the V gene TRBV6-2 or TRBV6-3; no firm D call. Per germline, CDR1 MNHEY and CDR2 SVGEGT. V lost 5 bases, J lost 0 bases, and 20 bases lay in between. This CDR3 has 18 residues. In nucleotides, the CDR3 is TGTGCCAGCAGTACCGAATTACAAAAGTTGTATAGCAATCAGCCCCAGCATTTT. It codes for CASSTELQKLYSNQPQHF.

In its sample, this clone was seen once. The chain combines TRBV7-2 with TRBJ2-2; 7 bases align to TRBD1. Trimming took 4 bases from V and 2 from J; bases not matched to a gene: 7. The germline V gene encodes CDR1 SGHTA and CDR2 FQGNSA. The CDR3 spans 16 residues. The chain's CDR3 is CASSSYRGVNTGELFF. The CDR3 DNA follows: TGTGCCAGCAGCTCCTACAGGGGCGTAAACACCGGGGAGCTGTTTTTT.

This chain uses TRBV28 with TRBJ2-2; D is ambiguous. The CDR3 is 15 amino acids. CDR1 is MDHEN, CDR2 SYDVKM, per germline. V shed 6 bases and J shed 0 bases, with 11 bases lying between them. CDR3 sequence (DNA): TGTGCCAGCAGCCTCGCGCAGGCGAACACCGGGGAGCTGTTTTTT. Its translation is CASSLAQANTGELFF.

This clone was found once. The rearrangement links TRBV5-4 to TRBJ2-5, with TRBD2 matching over 14 bases. The CDR3 runs 18 residues. Germline V gene data show CDR1 as SGHNT and CDR2 as YYREEE (reference sequence). With V trimmed by 6 bases and J by 2 bases, 12 bases remained unmatched. CDR3 bases: TGTGCCAGCACCACTGCCGGGACTAGCGGGGGTCGGCAAGAGACCCAGTACTTC. This translates into CASTTAGTSGGRQETQYF.

CDR3 amino acids: CASSLTVRSPLHF. DNA for the CDR3: TGTGCCAGTAGTCTCACGGTACGATCACCCCTCCACTTT. The chain has TRBV19 and TRBJ1-6; D unclear. V was cut by 5 bases and J by 10 bases, with 12 bases left in between. CDR1 and CDR2 (germline): LNHDA, SQIVND (reference sequence). This CDR3 has 13 amino acids.

This chain joins TRBV2 and TRBJ2-2, with a weak D call TRBD2 (5 bases). From germline, CDR1 is SNHLY and CDR2 FYNNEI. The CDR3 runs 13 residues. The V gene lost 11 bases and the J gene lost 7 bases, with 17 bases spanning the gap. Written as DNA, the CDR3 is TGTGCCTCCCGGGGATCCAGCGGCGGGGAGCTGTTTTTT. Protein product: CASRGSSGGELFF.

The rearrangement uses TRBV6-5 and TRBJ2-2; the D is unclear. The CDR3 is 12 residues long. Germline CDR1 reads MNHEY; CDR2 reads SVGAGI. Trimming took 4 bases from V and 5 from J, leaving 5 bases between them. The CDR3 sequence: CASSSSTGELFF. The CDR3 DNA follows: TGTGCCAGCAGTTCTTCTACCGGGGAGCTGTTTTTT.

This chain links TRBV9 with TRBJ1-3; TRBD1 matches at 10 bases. CDR3 size: 17 residues. Germline V gene sequence: CDR1 SGDLS, CDR2 YYNGEE. V lost 2 bases and J lost 0; bases outside the gene matches: 5. The CDR3 bases are TGTGCCAGCAGCGTGGGACAGGGGACTCGCTCTGGAAACACCATATATTTT. Its protein product is CASSVGQGTRSGNTIYF.

This sequence joins TRBV14 and TRBJ2-7, with 9 bases identical to TRBD2. CDR1 is SGHDN, CDR2 FVKESK, per germline. The CDR3 consists of 14 residues. Trimming cost V 6 bases and J 4 bases; bases outside gene matches: 7. The CDR3 region has the DNA TGTGCCAGCAGGGATAGCGGGAGAGGATACGAGCAGTACTTC. This translates into CASRDSGRGYEQYF.